This TCR beta chain was observed in a study of T cell repertoires in cytomegalovirus infection. Overall study: Signatures in public TCR beta sequences pointed to both CMV infection and matching HLA type.

TCRdb reprocessed the reads via MiXCR and lists one record per CDR3 protein. The data contain 300,000 to 450,000 distinct CDR3 sequences, roughly 18% of them singletons. Study conclusions and caveats: CMV carriers having the relevant HLA were flagged by cumulative public TCR beta family frequency. Within the response measured ex vivo, HLA-C-restricted CMV-specific TCR beta clonotypes were dominant.

Concerning this clonotype itself: Its antigen is unknown.

The sample taken for sequencing was PBMCs. The source of this sequence is a human donor in good health (CMV status not recorded). Some clones in this sample may be carry-over from other donors' samples.

The CDR3 spells CASSERQGHTEAFF. In nucleotides, the CDR3 is TGTGCCAGCAGTGAACGACAGGGGCACACTGAAGCTTTCTTT. The V and J genes are TRBV2 and TRBJ1-1; 8 nucleotides line up with TRBD1. V lost 2 bases and J lost 3; bases outside the gene matches: 2. The germline gives CDR1 SNHLY, CDR2 FYNNEI. CDR3 length equals 14 residues.